What follows are 20 T cell receptor beta chains derived from one specimen sequenced in a study of vaccination and CD4 T cells after COVID-19. Sequenced with the Oncomine TCR Beta short-read assay was DNA taken from cultured CD4+ T cells. TCRdb passed the PCR reads through MiXCR, listing each CDR3 protein once. Seen here are 26,000 or so distinct CDR3 sequences, about 46% observed once, and the top ten hold roughly 7.8%. Antigens of these TCRs are unknown. Described treatment: roughly nine-day PBMC culture with coronavirus spike peptide pools or control peptides (ViraFEST assay). Sequenced: CD4+ T cells from blood, cultured in vitro. These TCRs come from a human donor who had recovered from COVID-19.

The chain is built from TRBV27 and TRBJ1-1; D possibly corresponds to TRBD1 (5 bases). The CDR3 is made up of 18 amino acids. The germline CDR1 and CDR2 sequences are MNHEY and SMNVEV (reference sequence). The V and J ends lost 0 bases and 0 bases respectively, with 17 bases between them. CDR3 protein: CASSLSSRDFGMNTEAFF. The CDR3 coding sequence is TGTGCCAGCAGTTTATCGTCCCGGGACTTTGGTATGAACACTGAAGCTTTCTTT.

The chain employs TRBV20-1 and TRBJ2-5; a weak D match, TRBD2 (5 bases). V was trimmed by 6 bases and J by 5 bases, leaving 13 bases between them. CDR3 length equals 12 residues. The V gene's germline CDR1 is DFQATT and CDR2 SNEGSKA (reference sequence). CDR3 nucleotide sequence: TGCAGTGCCCGTACTAGTGATGAGACCCAGTACTTC. It encodes CSARTSDETQYF.

This clonotype was picked up a small number of times. J is TRBJ1-6 and V is TRBV27; the D is unclear. Germline V gene lookup returns CDR1 MNHEY and CDR2 SMNVEV (reference sequence). CDR3 length: 16 residues. V gave up 1 base and J gave up 3 bases, with 10 bases separating them. CDR3 residues: CASSLFQAHYNSPLHF. Written as DNA, the CDR3 is TGTGCCAGCAGTTTATTTCAGGCGCACTATAATTCACCCCTCCACTTT.

This clonotype was counted between two and nine times. This CDR3 is CASSKGTLVETQYF. The CDR3 DNA sequence: TGTGCCAGCAGCAAAGGGACTCTAGTGGAGACCCAGTACTTC. This chain connects TRBV7-9 to TRBJ2-5, with a weak D call TRBD2 (6 bases). The CDR3 is 14 amino acids. Trimming pared 5 bases from V and 5 bases from J, leaving 15 bases between. Germline V gene sequence: CDR1 SEHNR, CDR2 FQNEAQ (reference sequence).

The chain uses TRBV5-4 and TRBJ1-5; D perhaps matches TRBD1 (6 bases). This CDR3 has 13 amino acids. V gave up 4 bases and J gave up 7 bases, with 12 bases separating them. Germline CDR1 is SGHNT and CDR2 is YYREEE (reference sequence). The CDR3: CASSGEGGQPQHF. The CDR3 DNA reads as TGTGCCAGCAGCGGCGAGGGGGGCCAGCCCCAGCATTTT.

V and J are TRBV18 and TRBJ2-3; 7 nucleotides match TRBD1. There are 14 residues in the CDR3. Germline V gene sequence: CDR1 KGHSH, CDR2 LQKENI. The trim removed 2 bases at V and 6 bases at J, leaving 5 bases unmatched. CDR3 region: CASSPTTGEDTQYF. In DNA, the CDR3 is TGTGCCAGCTCACCAACAACAGGGGAGGATACGCAGTATTTT.

The rearrangement links TRBV24-1 to TRBJ2-2; D not certain. Germline loops: CDR1 KGHDR, CDR2 SFDVKD. This CDR3 is built from 16 residues. V gave up 9 bases and J gave up 4 bases, with 20 bases separating them. Here the CDR3 DNA reads TGTGCCACCGGGAACCAGAGGTCTGGGGTCACCGGGGAGCTGTTTTTT. Protein: CATGNQRSGVTGELFF.

This clonotype was recorded a few times. The chain employs TRBV27 and TRBJ1-5; D is uncertain. With 1 base removed from V and 0 bases from J, the gap between germline ends came to 7 bases. Germline loops: CDR1 MNHEY, CDR2 SMNVEV (reference sequence). The CDR3 is 15 residues long. Written as DNA, the CDR3 is TGTGCCAGCAGTTTATATGGGGTTAGCAATCAGCCCCAGCATTTT. Protein: CASSLYGVSNQPQHF.

The chain is built from TRBV6-1 and TRBJ2-1, with 10 positions matching TRBD1. V was clipped by 6 bases and J by 5 bases; unmatched bases: 10. The germline CDR1 and CDR2 sequences are MNHNS and SASEGT. CDR3 length: 16 amino acids. CDR3 sequence (DNA): TGTGCCAGCAGGAAAATGACAGGGGGCGCGGACAATGAGCAGTTCTTC. Translated: CASRKMTGGADNEQFF.

The chain carries TRBV28 and TRBJ1-5; perhaps TRBD1 as D (6 bases). Germline CDR1 MDHEN, CDR2 SYDVKM. The CDR3 is 14 residues long. As DNA, the CDR3 is TGTGCTACAAAGGGGGGAGGCGGCAATCAGCCCCAGCATTTT. Protein: CATKGGGGNQPQHF.

The J gene is TRBJ2-7, the V gene TRBV18, with 7 bases that match TRBD2. V lost 3 bases, J lost 3 bases, and 8 bases stayed unmatched. This CDR3 is built from 15 residues. CDR1 and CDR2 from the germline V gene are KGHSH and LQKENI. The CDR3 DNA sequence: TGTGCCAGCTCACCTCCTGCGGGAGCTTACTACGAGCAGTACTTC. Amino acids: CASSPPAGAYYEQYF.

The chain has TRBV11-2 and TRBJ1-5; D uncertain. The CDR3 length is 13 residues. Germline V gene sequence: CDR1 SGHAT, CDR2 FQNNGV. The V gene lost 5 bases and the J gene lost 2 bases, with 7 bases spanning the gap. The CDR3 reads CASSLAGNQPQHF. Written as DNA, the CDR3 is TGTGCCAGCAGCCTGGCGGGCAATCAGCCCCAGCATTTT.

This clonotype showed up just a few times. CDR3 DNA: TGTGCCAGTAGTAGGTATCGGACAGAGAGCTACGAGCAGTACTTC. Translating it yields CASSRYRTESYEQYF. The rearrangement joins TRBV19 to TRBJ2-7, with a tentative D call TRBD1 (6 bases). Looked up from germline, CDR1 is LNHDA and CDR2 is SQIVND (reference sequence). Trimming left V 4 bases short and J 3 bases short, with 16 bases between. The CDR3 is 15 amino acids.

V gene TRBV7-6 combines with J gene TRBJ1-6, with 7 bases identical to TRBD1. The V segment lost 5 bases and the J segment 5 bases; nucleotides outside the gene matches: 9. Germline loops: CDR1 SGHVS, CDR2 FNYEAQ. The CDR3 is 16 residues long. CDR3 sequence reads: CASSLTGLSDNSPLHF. The CDR3 DNA sequence: TGTGCCAGCAGCCTGACAGGGTTGAGTGATAATTCACCCCTCCACTTT.

The genes are TRBV2 and TRBJ2-1; D gene uncertain. The CDR3 contains 16 residues. CDR1 and CDR2 (germline): SNHLY, FYNNEI. The V gene lost 6 bases and the J gene lost 2 bases, with 17 bases spanning the gap. In DNA, the CDR3 is TGTGCCAGCAGCGCTTTTCTACAATCCCCCTACAATGAGCAGTTCTTC. Protein product: CASSAFLQSPYNEQFF.

The chain carries TRBV10-3 and TRBJ2-3; TRBD1 might be the D (6 bases). Looked up from germline, CDR1 is ENHRY and CDR2 is SYGVKD. The CDR3 spans 17 residues. Trimming shortened V by 3 bases and J by 3 bases, and 19 bases separated the two germline ends. This chain's CDR3 is CAISELNVPGTTDTQYF. The CDR3 DNA is TGTGCCATCAGTGAACTTAATGTACCCGGGACAACAGATACGCAGTATTTT.

This clonotype was seen more than once but under ten times. This rearrangement joins TRBV11-3 to TRBJ2-7; the D call may be TRBD1 or TRBD2 (6 bases each). V lost 3 bases and J lost 6, with 15 bases in between. CDR1 is SGHNT and CDR2 is YENEEA in the germline V gene. CDR3 size: 14 residues. DNA of the CDR3: TGTGCCAGCAGCTTCCGGGGGCTTGCCCTCGAGCAGTACTTC. Translation: CASSFRGLALEQYF.

The V and J genes are TRBV18 and TRBJ2-1; D unresolved. V was clipped by 4 bases and J by 2 bases, with 12 bases between them. Looked up from germline, CDR1 is KGHSH and CDR2 is LQKENI. The length of the CDR3 is 15 residues. The CDR3 DNA reads TGTGCCAGCTCACTATACCCCAGTACCTACAATGAGCAGTTCTTC. Protein: CASSLYPSTYNEQFF.

This sequence joins TRBV11-1 and TRBJ2-3; 9 nucleotides align to TRBD1. CDR3 length: 18 amino acids. Germline lookup yields CDR1 SGHAT and CDR2 FQDESV (reference sequence). The V gene end was trimmed by 5 bases and the J gene end by 3 bases; junction bases not matched to a gene: 15. The CDR3 DNA follows: TGTGCCAGCAGCACCCCAAGGGGGGACAGGGAAATGACAGATACGCAGTATTTT. Protein product: CASSTPRGDREMTDTQYF.

This sequence joins TRBV6-5 and TRBJ2-7, with unresolved D. Trimming removed 0 bases from V and 1 base from J, with 13 bases in between. This CDR3 is 16 amino acids long. Looked up from germline, CDR1 is MNHEY and CDR2 is SVGAGI. The CDR3 DNA follows: TGTGCCAGCAGTTACTCGATATACCCTCCTTCCTACGAGCAGTACTTC. It translates to CASSYSIYPPSYEQYF.